These 11 T cell receptor beta chains were all obtained from the same sample, sequenced in a study of blood T cell repertoires in COVID-19. Measured with immunoSEQ multiplex PCR; TCRdb has only the in-frame clones, and not every one. The data show some 670,000 clones, with about 90% seen just once and around 0.3% held by the top ten. Sequencing input: peripheral blood. The receptor source for this set is a woman aged 18-29 years with acute or convalescent COVID-19.

The chain links TRBV6-2 or TRBV6-3 to TRBJ2-7; 8 bases align to TRBD2. This CDR3 is built from 14 residues. From germline, CDR1 is MNHEY and CDR2 SVGEGT. The V segment lost 3 bases and the J segment 5 bases; nucleotides outside the gene matches: 6. The CDR3 sequence is CASSYSSGGNEQYF. The CDR3 nucleotides read TGTGCCAGCAGTTATTCTTCGGGAGGGAACGAGCAGTACTTC.

The chain links TRBV14 to TRBJ2-3, with 7 bases aligning to TRBD1. This CDR3 spans 17 amino acids. J was trimmed by 2 bases and V by 0 bases; bases with no gene match: 8. Germline V gives CDR1 SGHDN, CDR2 FVKESK. CDR3: CASSQEGEGAFTDTQYF. CDR3 in DNA: TGTGCCAGCAGCCAAGAAGGAGAGGGGGCCTTCACAGATACGCAGTATTTT. Full variable domain (missing parts from reference TRBV14 and TRBJ2-3): EAGVTQFPSHSVIEKGQTVTLRCDPISGHDNLYWYRRVMGKEIKFLLHFVKESKQDESGMPNNRFLAERTGGTYSTLKVQPAELEDSGVYFCASSQEGEGAFTDTQYFGPGTRLTVL.

The chain is built from TRBV15 and TRBJ2-3; D is unresolved. The CDR3 loop spans 12 amino acids. CDR1 is LNHNV, CDR2 YYDKDF, per germline (reference sequence). The V gene lost 0 bases and the J gene lost 6 bases, with 4 bases spanning the gap. The CDR3 region is CATSRDTDTQYF. The CDR3 nucleotides are TGTGCCACCAGCAGAGATACTGATACGCAGTATTTT.

This clone was counted at least ten times. This chain joins TRBV11-2 and TRBJ1-3; TRBD1 is a possible D gene (6 bases). Per the germline V gene, CDR1 is SGHAT and CDR2 is FQNNGV. V was shortened by 2 bases and J by 7 bases, with 12 bases between the two germline ends. The CDR3 contains 14 residues. CDR3 residues: CASSLNFRGNTIYF. Here the CDR3 DNA reads TGTGCCAGCAGCTTAAATTTTAGGGGGAACACCATATATTTT.

This sequence joins TRBV9 and TRBJ1-2; D is undetermined. The CDR3 totals 12 residues. Germline lookup yields CDR1 SGDLS and CDR2 YYNGEE. V gave up 6 bases and J gave up 4 bases, with 10 bases separating them. CDR3 sequence: CASTSTRYGYTF. The CDR3, as DNA: TGTGCCAGCACCTCGACTCGCTATGGCTACACCTTC.

This sequence joins TRBV3-1 (or the pseudogene TRBV3-2) and TRBJ2-5; 8 positions agree with TRBD1. The germline gives CDR1 LGHDT, CDR2 YNNKEL (reference sequence). The CDR3 spans 14 residues. Germline trimming cut 5 bases from V and 1 base from J; bases unmatched to any gene: 3. The CDR3 sequence: CASSWGQVQETQYF. The CDR3 region has the DNA TGTGCCAGCAGCTGGGGACAGGTCCAAGAGACCCAGTACTTC.

The chain has TRBV9 and TRBJ1-1, with D possibly being TRBD1 (6 bases). This CDR3 is 13 amino acids long. Trimming removed 6 bases at V and 5 bases at J, with 14 bases between. Germline CDR1 is SGDLS and CDR2 is YYNGEE. This CDR3 reads CASKVGGRTEAFF. In nucleotides, the CDR3 is TGTGCCAGCAAGGTCGGGGGGCGAACTGAAGCTTTCTTT. The variable domain in full, with the rest retrieved from reference TRBV9 and TRBJ1-1, is DSGVTQTPKHLITATGQRVTLRCSPRSGDLSVYWYQQSLDQGLQFLIQYYNGEERAKGNILERFSAQQFPDLHSELNLSSLELGDSALYFCASKVGGRTEAFFGQGTRLTVV.

V gene TRBV6-5 combines with J gene TRBJ1-1, with TRBD1 matching 8 bases. J lost 1 base, V lost 6 bases, and 4 bases had no gene match. CDR3 length equals 14 residues. CDR1 and CDR2 (germline): MNHEY, SVGAGI. The CDR3 here is CASSRGQGNTEAFF. The CDR3, as DNA: TGTGCCAGCAGCAGGGGGCAGGGGAACACTGAAGCTTTCTTT.

V usage is TRBV10-1 and J usage is TRBJ2-7; TRBD2 aligns across 7 bases. V dropped 10 bases and J dropped 4; count of bases not matched to a gene: 7. The CDR3 runs 12 residues. Germline values: CDR1 WNHNN, CDR2 SYGVQD (reference sequence). CDR3 sequence (DNA): TGCGCCACCGAGTGGGGGGGTTACGAGCAGTACTTC. Protein: CATEWGGYEQYF.

This clone occurred once. The chain joins TRBV7-2 to TRBJ1-5; the D gene is possibly TRBD1 (6 bases). There are 16 residues in the CDR3. CDR1 is SGHTA and CDR2 is FQGNSA in the germline V gene. V was shortened by 5 bases and J by 0 bases, with 14 bases between the two germline ends. CDR3 loop: CASSPRTVYSNQPQHF. The DNA of the CDR3 is TGTGCCAGCAGCCCACGGACAGTTTATAGCAATCAGCCCCAGCATTTT.

The V call is TRBV2, the J call TRBJ1-5; the match to TRBD1 covers 9 bases. Per germline, CDR1 SNHLY and CDR2 FYNNEI. The V segment lost 4 bases and the J segment 6 bases; nucleotides outside the gene matches: 13. This CDR3 has 17 residues. The CDR3 is CASSVGPGTGRAQPQHF. CDR3 DNA sequence: TGTGCCAGCAGTGTCGGTCCCGGGACAGGGAGGGCTCAGCCCCAGCATTTT.